Following are 4 T cell receptor beta chains from one sample sequenced in a study of spatial heterogeneity in lung cancer. TCRdb reanalysed the 5' RACE reads using MiXCR and keeps one entry per CDR3 protein. The sample comprises nearly 10,000 distinct CDR3 sequences, over 3% of which are singletons, and 15% to 20% rests with the top ten. Indicated time point: blood taken at disease recurrence. Whole RNA, isolated from tumor, nontumor lung or frozen PBMC, was sequenced without prior sorting. The sequenced sample was PBMCs, obtained at recurrence. These receptors were taken from a female donor with early-stage non-small cell lung cancer.

As regards this clonotype: One end of the junction is discordant with germline, which a read error may explain. This beta chain slipped into a library made for alpha chains as a stray read, so its size is not meaningful. V usage is TRBV4-1 and J usage is TRBJ2-7; TRBD2 matches 7 bases. This CDR3 has 15 residues. Germline V gives CDR1 MGHRA, CDR2 YSYEKL. The CDR3 bases are TGTGCCAGCAGCCAAGCGCCGGGGGGATCATACAAGCAGTACTTC. This encodes CASSQAPGGSYKQYF.

At least ten counts were recorded for this clonotype. In a library made to pick up alpha chains, this beta chain is a stray read with a size that means little. As DNA, the CDR3 is TGTGCCAGCAGTATTAGCGGGGGGAGGGGCACAGATACGCAGTATTTT. Protein sequence: CASSISGGRGTDTQYF. The gene calls are TRBV2 and TRBJ2-3, with 10 nucleotides matching TRBD2. In germline, CDR1 is SNHLY, CDR2 FYNNEI. There are 16 residues in the CDR3. V shed 5 bases, J shed 1 base, and the junction held 6 bases outside the gene matches.

There are many counts of this clonotype. This beta chain lies outside the target of a library built for alpha chains; its clone size means little. This chain joins TRBV10-1 and TRBJ1-5; D not resolved. CDR3 length: 14 amino acids. V gave up 7 bases and J gave up 5 bases, with 15 bases separating them. Germline V lookup: CDR1 WNHNN, CDR2 SYGVQD (reference sequence). The CDR3 bases are TGCGCCAGCATTCGACGGGCTCCTGATCAGCCCCAGCATTTT. Its protein is CASIRRAPDQPQHF.

This clonotype was counted ten times or more. Within a library made for alpha chains, this beta chain is off target, and its count is uninformative. This sequence joins TRBV7-6 and TRBJ2-2; tentatively, D is TRBD1 or TRBD2 (5 bases each). This CDR3 region has 16 residues. The germline V and J ends were trimmed by 8 bases and 1 base, with 17 bases remaining between them. Germline CDR1 SGHVS, CDR2 FNYEAQ. The CDR3 loop is CASSGWGLENTGELFF. The CDR3 nucleotides read TGTGCCAGCTCCGGCTGGGGGTTGGAGAACACCGGGGAGCTGTTTTTT.